These T cell receptor beta chains were read from a single sample in a study of blood T cell repertoires in COVID-19. Only in-frame clones appear in the TCRdb table, and some are missing; sequencing was by immunoSEQ multiplex PCR. The sample includes 87,000 or so clones, around 84% of them seen just once. Sequenced input: peripheral blood. These receptors were collected from a woman of 80 years or more in a cohort sampled during active or convalescent COVID-19. The CDR3 runs from the conserved cysteine through the conserved F or W. The D gene is left open where the match is weak. Size is stated for part of the rows, as once, few or many counts, or as a class when the clone is expanded.

V	J	size	D	CDR3	DNA
TRBV7-3	TRBJ2-1	-	TRBD1	CASSLTPGQSHNEQFF	TGTGCCAGCAGCCTAACACCGGGACAGTCCCACAATGAGCAGTTCTTC
TRBV2	TRBJ2-1	-	TRBD2	CASSGGGLAIEQFF	TGTGCCAGCAGTGGAGGAGGACTAGCAATTGAGCAGTTCTTC
TRBV2	TRBJ2-7	-	-	CASRVGQSSPYEQYF	TGTGCCAGCAGAGTCGGACAGTCGTCCCCCTACGAGCAGTACTTC
TRBV27	TRBJ1-4	-	-	CASRANYAEKLFF	TGTGCCAGCAGGGCCAATTATGCCGAAAAACTGTTTTTT
TRBV3-1/TRBV3-2	TRBJ1-3	-	TRBD1	CASSPPGQTASSGNTIYF	TGTGCCAGCAGCCCCCCGGGACAGACAGCAAGCTCTGGAAACACCATATATTTT
TRBV19	TRBJ1-2	-	TRBD1	CASRRDRAANYGYTF	TGTGCCAGTAGGCGGGACAGGGCGGCTAACTATGGCTACACCTTC
TRBV2	TRBJ1-6	-	TRBD1	CASSEIEGQGASPLHF	TGTGCCAGCAGTGAAATCGAGGGGCAGGGGGCTTCACCCCTCCACTTT
TRBV7-2	TRBJ1-2	-	-	CASSLARGVSGYTF	TGTGCCAGCAGCTTAGCCCGGGGAGTATCTGGCTACACCTTC
TRBV3-1/TRBV3-2	TRBJ2-5	-	-	CASSTPGETQYF	TGTGCCAGCAGCACCCCGGGGGAGACCCAGTACTTC
TRBV2	TRBJ1-2	-	-	CASYDRQHGYTF	TGTGCCAGCTATGACAGGCAGCATGGCTACACCTTC
TRBV29-1	TRBJ1-1	-	TRBD1	CSVQRTGGLMNTEAFF	TGCAGCGTCCAACGGACAGGGGGCCTCATGAACACTGAAGCTTTCTTT
TRBV3-1/TRBV3-2	TRBJ1-2	few	TRBD1	CASSGEQGRYGYTF	TGTGCCAGCAGCGGAGAACAGGGGAGATATGGCTACACCTTC
TRBV7-2	TRBJ2-7	-	-	CASSLAREQYF	TGTGCCAGCAGCTTAGCGCGGGAGCAGTACTTC
TRBV11-3	TRBJ2-1	-	-	CASSLTAGSDEQFF	TGTGCCAGCAGCCTAACGGCCGGTAGCGATGAGCAGTTCTTC
TRBV9	TRBJ2-5	-	TRBD2	CASSAGLAGDGETQYF	TGTGCCAGCAGCGCAGGACTAGCGGGAGATGGAGAGACCCAGTACTTC
TRBV7-9	TRBJ2-7	-	TRBD1	CASSFYRDRGDEQYF	TGTGCCAGCAGCTTTTATAGGGACAGGGGTGACGAGCAGTACTTC
TRBV7-2	TRBJ2-5	-	TRBD2	CASSLGGASGIETQYF	TGTGCCAGCAGCTTAGGGGGGGCTAGCGGGATTGAGACCCAGTACTTC
TRBV30	TRBJ2-2	-	TRBD1	CAWDRDRNTGELFF	TGTGCCTGGGATCGGGACAGAAACACCGGGGAGCTGTTTTTT
TRBV4-1	TRBJ2-3	-	-	CASSQDSGGTDTQYF	TGCGCCAGCAGCCAAGATAGCGGAGGCACAGATACGCAGTATTTT
TRBV2	TRBJ2-7	-	-	CASRNGQLAYEQYF	TGTGCCAGCAGGAATGGACAGCTAGCCTACGAGCAGTACTTC
TRBV28	TRBJ2-3	-	-	CATAEGTDTQYF	TGTGCCACCGCCGAGGGCACAGATACGCAGTATTTT
TRBV10-3	TRBJ1-1	-	-	CAISDGNTEAFF	TGTGCCATCAGTGACGGGAACACTGAAGCTTTCTTT
TRBV12-2	TRBJ2-3	-	-	CASRSEIHLLVCRDTQYF	TGTGCAAGTCGCTCCGAGATTCATTTACTAGTTTGTAGAGATACGCAGTATTTT
TRBV9	TRBJ2-4	-	TRBD1	CASSADRGAGIQYF	TGTGCCAGCAGCGCAGACAGGGGAGCGGGCATTCAGTACTTC
TRBV28	TRBJ1-5	-	TRBD1	CAIQGGGHQPQHF	TGTGCCATCCAGGGGGGAGGCCATCAGCCCCAGCATTTT
TRBV11-2	TRBJ2-7	-	TRBD2	CASSLGWLAGGGEQYF	TGTGCCAGCAGCTTAGGTTGGCTAGCGGGAGGCGGTGAGCAGTACTTC
TRBV20-1	TRBJ1-1	few	-	CSARERVRAFF	TGCAGTGCTAGAGAGAGGGTGAGAGCTTTCTTT
TRBV5-1	TRBJ2-5	-	TRBD2	CASSSLAGKQETQYF	TGCGCCAGCAGCTCACTAGCGGGTAAACAAGAGACCCAGTACTTC
TRBV12-5	TRBJ2-3	-	-	CASALQGSTDTQYF	TGTGCTAGTGCCCTACAGGGCAGCACAGATACGCAGTATTTT
TRBV7-2	TRBJ1-1	-	-	CASSSSTGNTEAFF	TGTGCCAGCAGCTCTTCGACAGGGAACACTGAAGCTTTCTTT
TRBV6-5	TRBJ1-2	-	-	CASSPGLLMGGYTF	TGTGCCAGCAGCCCGGGACTCTTGATGGGTGGCTACACCTTC
TRBV1	TRBJ2-1	-	-	CTYVAGKNNEQFF	TGCACCTATGTAGCGGGGAAGAACAATGAGCAGTTCTTC
TRBV20-1	TRBJ1-5	-	-	CSASPTGLNSNQPQHF	TGCAGTGCTAGTCCTACAGGGCTTAATAGCAATCAGCCCCAGCATTTT
TRBV4-1	TRBJ1-6	-	-	CASSPLGRGINSPLHF	TGCGCCAGCAGCCCCCTTGGCAGGGGCATTAATTCACCCCTCCACTTT
TRBV28	TRBJ1-2	-	-	CASSLPPGQIGPYGYTF	TGTGCCAGCAGTTTACCCCCCGGACAGATCGGACCTTATGGCTACACCTTC
TRBV10-3	TRBJ2-7	-	-	CAIRDTGYEQYF	TGTGCCATCAGGGACACAGGCTACGAGCAGTACTTC
TRBV27	TRBJ2-7	-	TRBD1	CASSLGTGTREQYF	TGTGCCAGCAGTTTGGGGACAGGGACCAGGGAGCAGTACTTC
TRBV19	TRBJ1-6	few	TRBD1	CASSPRQGGSPLHF	TGTGCCAGTAGTCCCCGACAGGGAGGCTCACCCCTCCACTTT